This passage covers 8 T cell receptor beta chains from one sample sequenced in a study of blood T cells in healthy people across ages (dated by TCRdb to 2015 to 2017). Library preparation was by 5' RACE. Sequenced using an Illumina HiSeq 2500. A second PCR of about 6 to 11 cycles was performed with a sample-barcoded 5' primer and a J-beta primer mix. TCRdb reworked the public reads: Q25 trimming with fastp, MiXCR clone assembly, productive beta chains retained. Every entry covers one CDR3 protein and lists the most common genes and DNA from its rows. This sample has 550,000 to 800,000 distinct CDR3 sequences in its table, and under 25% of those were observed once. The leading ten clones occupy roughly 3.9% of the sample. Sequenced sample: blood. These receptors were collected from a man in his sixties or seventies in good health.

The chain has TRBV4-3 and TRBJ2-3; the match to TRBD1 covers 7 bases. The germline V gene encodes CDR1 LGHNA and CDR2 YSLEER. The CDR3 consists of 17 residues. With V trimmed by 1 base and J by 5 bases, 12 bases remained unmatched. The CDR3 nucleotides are TGCGCCAGCAGCCAAGGGCCGGCATACGCAGGGGGAGATACGCAGTATTTT. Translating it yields CASSQGPAYAGGDTQYF.

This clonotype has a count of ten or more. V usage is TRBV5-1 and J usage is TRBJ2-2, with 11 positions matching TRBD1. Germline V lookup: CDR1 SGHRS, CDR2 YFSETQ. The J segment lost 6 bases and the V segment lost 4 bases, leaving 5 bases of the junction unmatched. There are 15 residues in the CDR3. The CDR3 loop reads CASSPEGQGAGELFF. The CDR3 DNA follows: TGCGCCAGCAGCCCTGAGGGACAGGGGGCCGGGGAGCTGTTTTTT.

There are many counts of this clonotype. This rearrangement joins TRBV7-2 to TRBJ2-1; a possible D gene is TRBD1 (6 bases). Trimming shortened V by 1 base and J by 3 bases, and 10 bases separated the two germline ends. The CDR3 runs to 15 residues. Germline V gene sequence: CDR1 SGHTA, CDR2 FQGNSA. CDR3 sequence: CASSLEQGYYNEQFF. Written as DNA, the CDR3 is TGTGCCAGCAGCTTAGAACAGGGATACTACAATGAGCAGTTCTTC.

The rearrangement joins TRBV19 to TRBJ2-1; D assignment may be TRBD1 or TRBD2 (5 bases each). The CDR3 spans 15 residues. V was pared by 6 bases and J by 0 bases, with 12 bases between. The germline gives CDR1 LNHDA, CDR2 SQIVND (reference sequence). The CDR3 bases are TGTGCCAGTAGGACAGCGGACCGCTCCTACAATGAGCAGTTCTTC. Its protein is CASRTADRSYNEQFF.

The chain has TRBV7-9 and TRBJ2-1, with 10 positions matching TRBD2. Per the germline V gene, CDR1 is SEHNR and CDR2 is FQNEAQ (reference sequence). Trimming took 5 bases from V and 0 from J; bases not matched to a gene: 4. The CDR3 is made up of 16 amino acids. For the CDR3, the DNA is TGTGCCAGCAGCCCCGGGACTAGCGTCTCCTACAATGAGCAGTTCTTC. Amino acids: CASSPGTSVSYNEQFF.

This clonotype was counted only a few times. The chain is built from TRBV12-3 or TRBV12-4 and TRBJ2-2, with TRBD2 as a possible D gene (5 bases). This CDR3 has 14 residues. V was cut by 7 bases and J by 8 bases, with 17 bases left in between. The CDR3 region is CASIQRGPVGELFF. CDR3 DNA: TGTGCCAGCATCCAGAGAGGGCCGGTTGGGGAGCTGTTTTTT.

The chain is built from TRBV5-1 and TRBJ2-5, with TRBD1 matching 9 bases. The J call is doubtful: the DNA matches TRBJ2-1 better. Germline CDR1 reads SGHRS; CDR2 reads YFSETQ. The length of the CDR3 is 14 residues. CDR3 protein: CASSWTGVRDEQFF. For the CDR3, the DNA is TGCGCCAGCAGCTGGACAGGGGTCAGGGATGAGCAGTTCTTC.

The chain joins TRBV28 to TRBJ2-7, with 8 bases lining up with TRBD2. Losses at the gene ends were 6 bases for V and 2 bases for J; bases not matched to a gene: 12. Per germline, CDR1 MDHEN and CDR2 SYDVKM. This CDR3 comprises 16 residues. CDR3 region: CASSPISSGTTYEQYF. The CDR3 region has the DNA TGTGCCAGCAGCCCTATTAGTAGCGGGACCACCTACGAGCAGTACTTC. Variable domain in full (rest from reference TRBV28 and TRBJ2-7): DVKVTQSSRYLVKRTGEKVFLECVQDMDHENMFWYRQDPGLGLRLIYFSYDVKMKEKGDIPEGYSVSREKKERFSLILESASTNQTSMYLCASSPISSGTTYEQYFGPGTRLTVT.